This passage covers 15 T cell receptor beta chains from one sample sequenced in a study of technical replicates of blood from a handful of donors. TCRdb's copy holds only in-frame clones and misses some; the assay was immunoSEQ multiplex PCR. Of roughly 68,000 clones in the sample, around 91% were seen once. Sequencing used T cells isolated from PBMCs. These TCRs come from a human donor in good health.

This clone was counted once. The chain is built from TRBV4-1 and TRBJ1-1; the match to TRBD1 covers 9 bases. With V trimmed by 3 bases and J by 2 bases, 1 base remained unmatched. Per the germline V gene, CDR1 is MGHRA and CDR2 is YSYEKL. The CDR3 is 14 amino acids. CDR3 sequence: CASSQDRGNTEAFF. The DNA of the CDR3 is TGCGCCAGCAGCCAGGACAGGGGTAACACTGAAGCTTTCTTT.

The chain combines TRBV13 with TRBJ1-1; D is uncertain. Trimming shortened V by 1 base and J by 6 bases, and 12 bases separated the two germline ends. Germline V lookup: CDR1 PRHDT, CDR2 FYEKMQ (reference sequence). The CDR3 consists of 14 residues. The CDR3 DNA follows: TGTGCCAGCAGCTTAGATAGGCAGGCGTCTGAAGCTTTCTTT. It encodes CASSLDRQASEAFF.

The chain combines TRBV9 with TRBJ2-3; 7 nucleotides match TRBD2. CDR1 and CDR2 (germline): SGDLS, YYNGEE. With V trimmed by 10 bases and J by 2 bases, 7 bases remained unmatched. CDR3 length: 13 amino acids. For the CDR3, the DNA is TGTGCCGCGTCGGCGGGAGACACAGATACGCAGTATTTT. Its translation is CAASAGDTDTQYF.

This chain links TRBV29-1 with TRBJ1-2; weak D call: TRBD1 (5 bases). The CDR3 contains 11 residues. V lost 4 bases and J 4 bases, leaving 7 bases between the germline ends. CDR1 and CDR2 (germline): SQVTM, ANQGSEA. CDR3 in amino acids: CSVGQLYGYTF. For the CDR3, the DNA is TGCAGCGTTGGACAGCTCTATGGCTACACCTTC.

The chain is built from TRBV6-4 and TRBJ1-5; tentative D call: TRBD1 (5 bases). Germline V gene data show CDR1 as MRHNA and CDR2 as SNTAGT. The V and J ends lost 4 bases and 4 bases respectively, with 8 bases between them. This CDR3 has 13 amino acids. The chain's CDR3 is CASSVRGNQPQHF. The CDR3 coding sequence is TGTGCCAGCAGTGTTAGGGGTAATCAGCCCCAGCATTTT.

The chain couples TRBV5-4 to TRBJ2-7, with D possibly being TRBD2 (7 bases). The CDR3 spans 14 residues. The germline V gene encodes CDR1 SGHNT and CDR2 YYREEE (reference sequence). Trimming took off 4 bases at V and 2 bases at J, with 13 bases between the two ends. The CDR3 loop is CASSPGAGAYEQYF. CDR3 sequence (DNA): TGTGCCAGCAGCCCAGGGGCGGGGGCCTACGAGCAGTACTTC.

For the CDR3, the DNA is TGTGCCAGCAGCCACTCCAGGGGAACTAATGAAAAACTGTTTTTT. This encodes CASSHSRGTNEKLFF. The chain links TRBV4-2 to TRBJ1-4, with D perhaps TRBD1 (6 bases). Germline V gene sequence: CDR1 LGHNA, CDR2 YNFKEQ. This CDR3 has 15 residues. The germline V and J ends were trimmed by 3 bases and 1 base, with 9 bases remaining between them.

This chain links TRBV5-1 with TRBJ2-7; 7 positions agree with TRBD1. The junction had 7 bases not matched to a gene; V was cut back by 0 bases and J by 7 bases. Germline V gene lookup returns CDR1 SGHRS and CDR2 YFSETQ. The CDR3 spans 14 residues. The CDR3 region is CASSLEQGNVEQYF. As DNA, the CDR3 is TGCGCCAGCAGCTTGGAACAGGGGAATGTTGAGCAGTACTTC. The complete variable domain, with remaining parts taken from reference TRBV5-1 and TRBJ2-7, reads KAGVTQTPRYLIKTRGQQVTLSCSPISGHRSVSWYQQTPGQGLQFLFEYFSETQRNKGNFPGRFSGRQFSNSRSEMNVSTLELGDSALYLCASSLEQGNVEQYFGPGTRLTVT.

The gene calls are TRBV10-3 and TRBJ2-7; tentative D call: TRBD1 (6 bases). Germline CDR1 ENHRY, CDR2 SYGVKD. This CDR3 spans 12 amino acids. Trimming took off 8 bases at V and 2 bases at J, with 10 bases between the two ends. CDR3 sequence (DNA): TGTGCCATCCAGGACAGCGCCTACGAGCAGTACTTC. This gives the protein CAIQDSAYEQYF.

This chain links TRBV11-3 with TRBJ2-7; 16 bases are shared with TRBD2. The CDR3 sequence is 16 residues long. V dropped 5 bases and J dropped 6; count of bases not matched to a gene: 7. CDR1 and CDR2 from the germline V gene are SGHNT and YENEEA. CDR3 nucleotide sequence: TGTGCCAGCAGCCTAACGGGACTAGCGGGAGGGGGCGAGCAGTACTTC. This translates into CASSLTGLAGGGEQYF. Combining the CDR3 with reference TRBV11-3 and TRBJ2-7 gives the whole variable domain EAGVVQSPRYKIIEKKQPVAFWCNPISGHNTLYWYLQNLGQGPELLIRYENEEAVDDSQLPKDRFSAERLKGVDSTLKIQPAELGDSAVYLCASSLTGLAGGGEQYFGPGTRLTVT.

This clone appeared once. This chain links TRBV2 with TRBJ1-1; D is undetermined. Germline V gives CDR1 SNHLY, CDR2 FYNNEI. V lost 5 bases to trimming and J lost 0 bases, with 22 bases between them. The CDR3 is 18 amino acids. The CDR3 nucleotides are TGTGCCAGCAGTTCCCCTTCCGACGGGAGGATCGTGAACACTGAAGCTTTCTTT. Its translation: CASSSPSDGRIVNTEAFF.

V gene TRBV30 combines with J gene TRBJ1-1; 7 nucleotides match TRBD1. Trimming removed 2 bases from V and 0 bases from J; junction bases left unmatched: 12. CDR1 is GTSNPN and CDR2 is SVGIG in the germline V gene (reference sequence). The length of the CDR3 is 17 residues. This chain's CDR3 is CAWSLISTGTMNTEAFF. Written as DNA, the CDR3 is TGTGCCTGGAGTCTAATCTCGACAGGGACCATGAACACTGAAGCTTTCTTT.

This chain links TRBV27 with TRBJ2-7, with 9 bases identical to TRBD2. The CDR3 totals 15 residues. V dropped 7 bases and J dropped 0; count of bases not matched to a gene: 7. The V gene's germline CDR1 is MNHEY and CDR2 SMNVEV (reference sequence). CDR3 region: CASTLRTSASYEQYF. In DNA, the CDR3 is TGTGCCAGCACCCTCCGGACTAGCGCCTCCTACGAGCAGTACTTC.

The chain combines TRBV11-2 with TRBJ2-5, with 7 bases that match TRBD2. The CDR3 covers 14 residues. Germline values: CDR1 SGHAT, CDR2 FQNNGV. The trim removed 6 bases at V and 2 bases at J, leaving 6 bases unmatched. The CDR3 loop reads CASSSGLLQETQYF. For the CDR3, the DNA is TGTGCCAGCAGTTCGGGACTACTACAAGAGACCCAGTACTTC.

The rearrangement links TRBV7-9 to TRBJ1-1; 8 nucleotides match TRBD1. Trimming cost V 1 base and J 2 bases; bases outside gene matches: 6. The CDR3 contains 16 residues. In germline, CDR1 is SEHNR, CDR2 FQNEAQ (reference sequence). The CDR3 loop is CASSLDRGAVNTEAFF. The CDR3 nucleotides are TGTGCCAGCAGCTTAGACAGGGGGGCGGTAAACACTGAAGCTTTCTTT.